The 19 T cell receptor beta chains below all came from one sample that was sequenced in a study of blood T cell repertoires in COVID-19. TCRdb's copy holds only in-frame clones and misses some; the assay was immunoSEQ multiplex PCR. The sample carries about 7,500 clones, roughly 80% recorded once. What was sequenced was peripheral blood. Receptors were obtained from a human donor in a cohort sampled during active COVID-19.

V gene TRBV27 combines with J gene TRBJ2-4, with 8 positions matching TRBD1. V lost 4 bases and J lost 6; bases outside the gene matches: 2. The CDR3 consists of 13 residues. CDR1 is MNHEY, CDR2 SMNVEV, per germline (reference sequence). This chain's CDR3 is CASSYDRGNIQYF. The CDR3 DNA reads as TGTGCCAGCAGTTACGACAGGGGAAACATTCAGTACTTC.

The rearrangement links TRBV12-5 to TRBJ2-1; the D gene is possibly TRBD1 (5 bases). Trimming removed 0 bases from V and 3 bases from J, with 12 bases in between. The CDR3 totals 16 residues. Germline lookup yields CDR1 LGHNT and CDR2 FRNRAP. The CDR3 DNA reads as TGTGCTAGTGGTTTGGTACTGACAGACTTCTACAATGAGCAGTTCTTC. This translates into CASGLVLTDFYNEQFF.

The chain links TRBV5-1 to TRBJ2-7; D not resolved. The CDR3 totals 14 residues. Germline loops: CDR1 SGHRS, CDR2 YFSETQ. V lost 0 bases and J 3 bases, leaving 10 bases between the germline ends. CDR3 sequence reads: CASSLGSPGYEQYF. DNA for the CDR3: TGCGCCAGCAGCTTGGGTTCCCCGGGCTACGAGCAGTACTTC.

This clone was counted only a few times. The genes are TRBV9 and TRBJ2-1; 9 bases agree with TRBD1. CDR1 and CDR2 (germline): SGDLS, YYNGEE. The CDR3 has 19 amino acids. The junction had 21 bases not matched to a gene; V was cut back by 2 bases and J by 9 bases. The CDR3 bases are TGTGCCAGCAGCGTCGGACAGGGGTTCGGTAAGATATACAGTGGTGAGCAGTTCTTC. This translates into CASSVGQGFGKIYSGEQFF.

Only a few counts were recorded for this clone. This rearrangement joins TRBV14 to TRBJ2-3; no definite D call. Trimming cost V 3 bases and J 2 bases, with 9 bases left between them. The CDR3 is 14 residues long. Germline V CDR1 and CDR2: SGHDN, FVKESK. The chain's CDR3 is CASSQYRVTDTQYF. The CDR3 nucleotides read TGTGCCAGCAGCCAGTACAGAGTCACAGATACGCAGTATTTT.

The chain uses TRBV29-1 and TRBJ1-1; D is perhaps TRBD1 (6 bases). The germline V and J ends were trimmed by 6 bases and 1 base, with 9 bases remaining between them. The CDR3 runs to 12 residues. Germline V lookup: CDR1 SQVTM, CDR2 ANQGSEA. CDR3 sequence: CSVAQGNTEAFF. The CDR3 nucleotides read TGCAGCGTGGCACAGGGGAACACTGAAGCTTTCTTT. Full variable domain (remainder filled in from reference TRBV29-1 and TRBJ1-1): SAVISQKPSRDICQRGTSLTIQCQVDSQVTMMFWYRQQPGQSLTLIATANQGSEATYESGFVIDKFPISRPNLTFSTLTVSNMSPEDSSIYLCSVAQGNTEAFFGQGTRLTVV.

This clone has just one count. The CDR3: CASSIFLTGQGYEQYF. CDR3 nucleotide sequence: TGTGCCAGTAGTATTTTCCTGACAGGGCAGGGGTACGAGCAGTACTTC. J is TRBJ2-7 and V is TRBV19, with 7 bases aligning to TRBD1. Germline assignment: CDR1 LNHDA and CDR2 SQIVND (reference sequence). Trimming at V came to 3 bases and at J to 4 bases, leaving 12 bases not matched to a gene. CDR3 length equals 16 residues.

This clone is a singleton in its sample. The chain couples TRBV24-1 to TRBJ2-3; 8 bases are a match to TRBD2. Germline-derived CDR1 and CDR2 are KGHDR and SFDVKD. J was trimmed by 4 bases and V by 9 bases; bases with no gene match: 11. The CDR3 is 15 residues long. The chain's CDR3 is CATRSGGRIADTQYF. The CDR3 DNA reads as TGTGCCACCCGTAGCGGCGGGAGGATAGCAGATACGCAGTATTTT.

This rearrangement joins TRBV14 to TRBJ2-6; 7 bases map to TRBD1. The CDR3 is 18 amino acids. Germline V gene sequence: CDR1 SGHDN, CDR2 FVKESK. Losses at the gene ends were 6 bases for V and 0 bases for J; bases not matched to a gene: 11. The CDR3 DNA is TGTGCCAGCAGAATAGGGGACAGCAGATACTCTGGGGCCAACGTCCTGACTTTC. Protein sequence: CASRIGDSRYSGANVLTF.

In this sample, this clone is large. The rearrangement uses TRBV3-1 (or the pseudogene TRBV3-2) and TRBJ2-7; 7 bases line up with TRBD2. The V gene end was trimmed by 4 bases and the J gene end by 1 base; junction bases not matched to a gene: 7. Germline assignment: CDR1 LGHDT and CDR2 YNNKEL (reference sequence). The CDR3 spans 15 residues. CDR3 region: CASSLRRRGSYEQYF. CDR3 DNA sequence: TGTGCCAGCAGCCTCCGGAGGCGGGGGTCCTACGAGCAGTACTTC.

J is TRBJ2-7 and V is TRBV6-5, with TRBD1 identical over 9 bases. Germline lookup yields CDR1 MNHEY and CDR2 SVGAGI. This CDR3 contains 15 residues. V was clipped by 8 bases and J by 6 bases; unmatched bases: 14. For the CDR3, the DNA is TGTGCCAGCCCAGCGGGACAGGGCTTAAGTGGCGAGCAGTACTTC. This gives the protein CASPAGQGLSGEQYF.

The genes are TRBV7-9 and TRBJ2-7, with TRBD2 as a possible D gene (6 bases). The V end was cut by 1 base, the J end by 5 bases, with 15 bases between. The length of the CDR3 is 15 residues. Germline V gives CDR1 SEHNR, CDR2 FQNEAQ (reference sequence). For the CDR3, the DNA is TGTGCCAGCAGCTTAGGGGTACGGGAGTACGACGAGCAGTACTTC. Amino acids: CASSLGVREYDEQYF.

By share of the sample, this clone is hyperexpanded. The chain has TRBV4-1 and TRBJ2-1, with TRBD2 matching over 14 bases. This CDR3 spans 19 amino acids. V lost 0 bases and J lost 0; bases outside the gene matches: 4. CDR1 is MGHRA and CDR2 is YSYEKL in the germline V gene. This chain's CDR3 is CASSQEGLAGVSSYNEQFF. The CDR3 DNA reads as TGCGCCAGCAGCCAAGAGGGACTAGCGGGGGTTAGCTCCTACAATGAGCAGTTCTTC.

This clone was detected only once. This chain joins TRBV15 and TRBJ2-7; D not certain. From germline, CDR1 is LNHNV and CDR2 YYDKDF (reference sequence). The CDR3 spans 13 residues. Trimming pared 0 bases from V and 4 bases from J, leaving 7 bases between. This CDR3 reads CATSRDKEYEQYF. In DNA, the CDR3 is TGTGCCACCAGCAGAGATAAGGAGTACGAGCAGTACTTC.

V is TRBV7-3 and J is TRBJ2-1; TRBD2 matches 8 bases. Germline trimming cut 2 bases from V and 6 bases from J; bases unmatched to any gene: 6. Germline-derived CDR1 and CDR2 are SGHTA and FQGTGA. This CDR3 spans 15 amino acids. CDR3 sequence: CASSLVGLGPNEQFF. DNA for the CDR3: TGTGCCAGCAGCTTAGTGGGACTAGGCCCCAATGAGCAGTTCTTC.

The chain couples TRBV7-3 to TRBJ2-3; D may be TRBD2 (6 bases). The germline V gene has CDR1 SGHTA and CDR2 FQGTGA. CDR3 length: 15 residues. The V gene lost 5 bases and the J gene lost 0 bases, with 12 bases spanning the gap. CDR3 amino acids: CASSPMGGSTDTQYF. DNA for the CDR3: TGTGCCAGCAGCCCGATGGGGGGTAGCACAGATACGCAGTATTTT.

The J gene is TRBJ2-1, the V gene TRBV15; 9 nucleotides line up with TRBD2. J was trimmed by 4 bases and V by 2 bases; bases with no gene match: 3. Germline V gene data show CDR1 as LNHNV and CDR2 as YYDKDF (reference sequence). The CDR3 is made up of 15 amino acids. CDR3 in DNA: TGTGCCACCAGCAGAACGACTAGCGGTTACAATGAGCAGTTCTTC. Translation: CATSRTTSGYNEQFF.

V usage is TRBV29-1 and J usage is TRBJ1-1; possibly TRBD1 for D (6 bases). This CDR3 contains 13 residues. The V end lost 7 bases, the J end lost 5 bases, and 17 bases lay between the germline ends. Germline assignment: CDR1 SQVTM and CDR2 ANQGSEA. CDR3 sequence reads: CSANRALGTEAFF. The CDR3 nucleotides are TGCAGCGCCAACAGGGCGTTGGGTACTGAAGCTTTCTTT.

The gene calls are TRBV7-8 and TRBJ2-5, with TRBD2 as a possible D gene (5 bases). Per germline, CDR1 SGHVS and CDR2 FQNEAQ. This CDR3 has 17 amino acids. Trimming pared 0 bases from V and 1 base from J, leaving 15 bases between. The CDR3 DNA is TGTGCCAGCAGCTTAGCCCCCTGGGGAGCGCCCCAAGAGACCCAGTACTTC. It is translated as CASSLAPWGAPQETQYF.